The 28 T cell receptor beta chains in this list originate from one sample, sequenced in a study of cytomegalovirus exposure and HLA in healthy donors. Vbeta (60) and Jbeta (13) primers were used in the PCR. TCRdb's table, derived via immunoSEQ multiplex PCR, lists solely in-frame clones and lacks some. This table holds around 210,000 clones. The specimen sequenced was PBMCs. These receptors all come from a girl under 10 years old in good health and CMV-seropositive.

V is TRBV28 and J is TRBJ2-7; D gene ambiguous. Trimming took off 4 bases at V and 0 bases at J, with 7 bases between the two ends. From germline, CDR1 is MDHEN and CDR2 SYDVKM. The CDR3 covers 13 residues. As DNA, the CDR3 is TGTGCCAGCAGTTCCGGGTCCTCCTACGAGCAGTACTTC. This translates into CASSSGSSYEQYF.

The V call is TRBV5-4, the J call TRBJ2-5; 8 nucleotides line up with TRBD2. Matching the DNA end better, TRBJ2-7 makes the J call doubtful. This CDR3 has 15 residues. Germline V gene lookup returns CDR1 SGHNT and CDR2 YYREEE (reference sequence). The CDR3 coding sequence is TGTGCCAGCAGCTGGGGACTAGGGTTAAATTACGAGCAGTACTTC. As protein: CASSWGLGLNYEQYF.

The chain combines TRBV7-9 with TRBJ2-7; the D is unclear. CDR1 and CDR2 from the germline V gene are SEHNR and FQNEAQ (reference sequence). The V gene lost 3 bases and the J gene lost 2 bases, with 11 bases spanning the gap. This CDR3 contains 14 residues. Here the CDR3 DNA reads TGTGCCAGCAGCTTTAGGTCTCAGGCCTACGAGCAGTACTTC. Protein: CASSFRSQAYEQYF.

The CDR3 nucleotides read TGTGCCAGCAGCAAGGGACTAGCGGGACCCGGGGAGCTGTTTTTT. Translation gives CASSKGLAGPGELFF. V is TRBV28 and J is TRBJ2-2; 13 bases are a match to TRBD2. The CDR3 is 15 residues long. Germline trimming cut 6 bases from V and 6 bases from J; bases unmatched to any gene: 4. CDR1 and CDR2 (germline): MDHEN, SYDVKM.

The chain uses TRBV28 and TRBJ1-1; no clear D. Germline V gives CDR1 MDHEN, CDR2 SYDVKM. The V and J ends lost 3 bases and 0 bases respectively, with 8 bases between them. The CDR3 has 14 residues. DNA for the CDR3: TGTGCCAGCAGTTTCGGGTCGATGAACACTGAAGCTTTCTTT. Protein product: CASSFGSMNTEAFF.

This chain connects TRBV4-2 to TRBJ2-1; D may be TRBD2 (6 bases). The germline V gene encodes CDR1 LGHNA and CDR2 YNFKEQ. V shed 5 bases and J shed 3 bases, with 11 bases lying between them. The CDR3 sequence is 14 residues long. The CDR3 DNA is TGTGCCAGCAGCACTCCGGGGGACTACAATGAGCAGTTCTTC. The encoded protein is CASSTPGDYNEQFF.

The chain recombines TRBV7-9 with TRBJ2-5; TRBD2 agrees at 8 bases. V lost 3 bases and J lost 2; bases outside the gene matches: 5. The CDR3 length is 15 residues. Germline-derived CDR1 and CDR2 are SEHNR and FQNEAQ (reference sequence). In DNA form, the CDR3 reads TGTGCCAGCAGCTTCACTAGCGGTGCACAAGAGACCCAGTACTTC. Amino acids: CASSFTSGAQETQYF.

The chain joins TRBV2 to TRBJ1-5; D gene ambiguous. The CDR3 has 14 amino acids. Trimming left V 7 bases short and J 7 bases short, with 17 bases between. CDR1 SNHLY and CDR2 FYNNEI come from the germline V gene. CDR3 nucleotides: TGTGCCAGCACCCTTCAGACCTCCGGGCAGCCCCAGCATTTT. This gives the protein CASTLQTSGQPQHF.

This CDR3 is CASSGTSNTEAFF. CDR3 DNA: TGCGCCAGCAGTGGGACATCGAACACTGAAGCTTTCTTT. V usage is TRBV5-1 and J usage is TRBJ1-1, with D maybe TRBD1 (6 bases). CDR1 and CDR2 from the germline V gene are SGHRS and YFSETQ. V lost 5 bases and J lost 1, with 9 bases in between. CDR3 length: 13 amino acids. Supplemented by reference TRBV5-1 and TRBJ1-1, the full variable domain reads KAGVTQTPRYLIKTRGQQVTLSCSPISGHRSVSWYQQTPGQGLQFLFEYFSETQRNKGNFPGRFSGRQFSNSRSEMNVSTLELGDSALYLCASSGTSNTEAFFGQGTRLTVV.

The rearrangement links TRBV28 to TRBJ1-5; D unresolved. The CDR3 runs 17 residues. The V gene's germline CDR1 is MDHEN and CDR2 SYDVKM. V shed 6 bases and J shed 2 bases, with 20 bases lying between them. DNA of the CDR3: TGTGCCAGCAGCACGAGTGATCAGGTATTCGGCAATCAGCCCCAGCATTTT. Amino acid sequence: CASSTSDQVFGNQPQHF. Using reference TRBV28 and TRBJ1-5 for the parts outside the CDR3, the full variable domain is DVKVTQSSRYLVKRTGEKVFLECVQDMDHENMFWYRQDPGLGLRLIYFSYDVKMKEKGDIPEGYSVSREKKERFSLILESASTNQTSMYLCASSTSDQVFGNQPQHFGDGTRLSIL.

The rearrangement links TRBV2 to TRBJ1-5, with D possibly being TRBD1 (6 bases). The CDR3 loop spans 16 amino acids. Deletions cut 2 bases from V and 2 bases from J, with 13 bases between. Germline CDR1 reads SNHLY; CDR2 reads FYNNEI. CDR3 sequence (DNA): TGTGCCAGCAGTGAAATTACAGGGTTCGGCAATCAGCCCCAGCATTTT. Translation: CASSEITGFGNQPQHF. Together with reference TRBV2 and TRBJ1-5, the CDR3 gives the full variable domain: EPEVTQTPSHQVTQMGQEVILRCVPISNHLYFYWYRQILGQKVEFLVSFYNNEISEKSEIFDDQFSVERPDGSNFTLKIRSTKLEDSAMYFCASSEITGFGNQPQHFGDGTRLSIL.

The chain joins TRBV28 to TRBJ2-7, with 13 positions matching TRBD2. V trimming: 10 bases; J trimming: 4 bases; junction bases outside the gene matches: 13. Germline assignment: CDR1 MDHEN and CDR2 SYDVKM. The CDR3 spans 16 residues. CDR3 in DNA: TGTGCCACCCATCCACTAGCGGGAGGGGGGAATTACGAGCAGTACTTC. Its protein product is CATHPLAGGGNYEQYF.

The V gene is TRBV19, the J gene TRBJ2-7; 7 nucleotides agree with TRBD1. The CDR3 is made up of 13 amino acids. Germline CDR1 reads LNHDA; CDR2 reads SQIVND (reference sequence). Germline trimming cut 5 bases from V and 2 bases from J; bases unmatched to any gene: 3. DNA for the CDR3: TGTGCCAGTAGTTTGGACAGGACCTACGAGCAGTACTTC. Amino acids: CASSLDRTYEQYF.

The chain recombines TRBV5-1 with TRBJ2-2; 9 positions match TRBD1. The CDR3 totals 16 residues. The V segment lost 3 bases and the J segment 1 base; nucleotides outside the gene matches: 4. The germline gives CDR1 SGHRS, CDR2 YFSETQ. CDR3 in amino acids: CASSWLGQGNTGELFF. The CDR3 nucleotides read TGCGCCAGCAGCTGGCTGGGACAGGGGAACACCGGGGAGCTGTTTTTT. The whole variable domain, filled in from reference TRBV5-1 and TRBJ2-2, reads KAGVTQTPRYLIKTRGQQVTLSCSPISGHRSVSWYQQTPGQGLQFLFEYFSETQRNKGNFPGRFSGRQFSNSRSEMNVSTLELGDSALYLCASSWLGQGNTGELFFGEGSRLTVL.

The genes are TRBV6-6 and TRBJ2-1; 12 positions agree with TRBD2. Germline V lookup: CDR1 MNHNY, CDR2 SVGAGI (reference sequence). This CDR3 has 15 residues. J was trimmed by 9 bases and V by 6 bases; bases with no gene match: 9. CDR3 coding DNA: TGTGCCAGCAGCCCTAGACTAGCGGGAGTTTCTGAGCAGTTCTTC. Translation gives CASSPRLAGVSEQFF.

The chain uses TRBV15 and TRBJ2-2, with TRBD1 matching 8 bases. The length of the CDR3 is 14 residues. After removal of 5 bases from V and 7 bases from J, the junction contained 6 bases not matched to a gene. CDR1 is LNHNV, CDR2 YYDKDF, per germline (reference sequence). CDR3 protein: CATSGQGGGGELFF. The CDR3 DNA is TGTGCCACCAGCGGACAGGGAGGTGGCGGGGAGCTGTTTTTT.

The J gene is TRBJ2-2, the V gene TRBV2; D may be TRBD2 (6 bases). This CDR3 has 17 amino acids. V was cut by 1 base and J by 5 bases, with 17 bases left in between. The germline gives CDR1 SNHLY, CDR2 FYNNEI. CDR3 amino acids: CASSEGASEVYTGELFF. The CDR3 coding sequence is TGTGCCAGCAGTGAAGGTGCTAGCGAAGTCTATACCGGGGAGCTGTTTTTT.

The rearrangement uses TRBV11-3 and TRBJ2-3; D is possibly TRBD2 (6 bases). CDR1 and CDR2 (germline): SGHNT, YENEEA. There are 14 residues in the CDR3. Trimming pared 1 base from V and 1 base from J, leaving 6 bases between. Written as DNA, the CDR3 is TGTGCCAGCAGCTTAGGCGGGGGCACAGATACGCAGTATTTT. Translation gives CASSLGGGTDTQYF.

V is TRBV28 and J is TRBJ2-7, with 7 bases matching TRBD1. CDR3 size: 13 residues. Germline assignment: CDR1 MDHEN and CDR2 SYDVKM. V dropped 5 bases and J dropped 4; count of bases not matched to a gene: 5. CDR3 sequence (DNA): TGTGCCAGCAGTCACAGGGGTCGGTACGAGCAGTACTTC. Its protein is CASSHRGRYEQYF.

The chain recombines TRBV19 with TRBJ1-2, with D uncertain. The CDR3 contains 14 residues. Trimming shortened V by 1 base and J by 4 bases, and 10 bases separated the two germline ends. Germline lookup yields CDR1 LNHDA and CDR2 SQIVND (reference sequence). This CDR3 reads CASSIGTASYGYTF. In nucleotides, the CDR3 is TGTGCCAGTAGTATAGGAACAGCCAGCTATGGCTACACCTTC.

The rearrangement uses TRBV7-6 and TRBJ2-2; 9 positions agree with TRBD2. Trimming removed 6 bases from V and 6 bases from J; junction bases left unmatched: 8. This CDR3 has 15 residues. Germline loops: CDR1 SGHVS, CDR2 FNYEAQ. The CDR3 reads CASSGGREDAGELFF. In DNA, the CDR3 is TGTGCCAGCAGTGGCGGGAGGGAGGACGCCGGGGAGCTGTTTTTT.

The J gene is TRBJ2-2, the V gene TRBV5-1, with TRBD2 matching 9 bases. Unmatched junction bases numbered 5, after V lost 4 bases and J lost 1 base. The CDR3 has 16 amino acids. Germline CDR1 is SGHRS and CDR2 is YFSETQ. Here the CDR3 DNA reads TGCGCCAGCAGCGCAAGCGGGAGGCGGAACACCGGGGAGCTGTTTTTT. It yields the protein CASSASGRRNTGELFF.

J is TRBJ1-5 and V is TRBV19; 10 bases align to TRBD1. J was trimmed by 0 bases and V by 5 bases; bases with no gene match: 10. Germline CDR1 reads LNHDA; CDR2 reads SQIVND (reference sequence). This CDR3 is 18 amino acids long. The CDR3 loop reads CASSGGQGNNYSNQPQHF. The CDR3, as DNA: TGTGCCAGTAGTGGGGGACAGGGGAATAACTATAGCAATCAGCCCCAGCATTTT.

The CDR3 protein is CASKVGGWRTEAFF. CDR3 bases: TGTGCCAGCAAAGTTGGAGGCTGGAGGACTGAAGCTTTCTTT. The rearrangement uses TRBV28 and TRBJ1-1; D is unresolved. Germline V gene data show CDR1 as MDHEN and CDR2 as SYDVKM. The V gene lost 7 bases and the J gene lost 5 bases, with 17 bases spanning the gap. The CDR3 extends over 14 amino acids.

The J gene is TRBJ2-2, the V gene TRBV7-6, with 14 positions matching TRBD2. The V segment lost 1 base and the J segment 7 bases; nucleotides outside the gene matches: 8. Germline CDR1 and CDR2: SGHVS and FNYEAQ. This CDR3 contains 18 residues. The CDR3 is CASSLGGLAGAVVGELFF. The CDR3 DNA sequence: TGTGCCAGCAGCTTAGGGGGACTAGCGGGAGCGGTTGTCGGGGAGCTGTTTTTT.

The chain combines TRBV19 with TRBJ1-2; D is unclear. The germline V gene encodes CDR1 LNHDA and CDR2 SQIVND (reference sequence). The CDR3 loop spans 13 amino acids. Trimming cost V 6 bases and J 1 base, with 9 bases left between them. CDR3 nucleotide sequence: TGTGCCAGTAGCCAAACTCTTAACTATGGCTACACCTTC. It is translated as CASSQTLNYGYTF.

V usage is TRBV2 and J usage is TRBJ1-1; no clear D gene. The CDR3 consists of 15 residues. Germline CDR1 is SNHLY and CDR2 is FYNNEI. V lost 2 bases, J lost 1 base, and 11 bases lay in between. In DNA form, the CDR3 reads TGTGCCAGCAGTGAATTCACACCGCCGAACACTGAAGCTTTCTTT. Translation gives CASSEFTPPNTEAFF. Full variable domain (rest looked up from reference TRBV2 and TRBJ1-1): EPEVTQTPSHQVTQMGQEVILRCVPISNHLYFYWYRQILGQKVEFLVSFYNNEISEKSEIFDDQFSVERPDGSNFTLKIRSTKLEDSAMYFCASSEFTPPNTEAFFGQGTRLTVV.

This sequence joins TRBV7-2 and TRBJ2-1, with 8 bases matching TRBD2. The CDR3 has 15 residues. Germline V gene data show CDR1 as SGHTA and CDR2 as FQGNSA. V gave up 3 bases and J gave up 6 bases; unmatched junction bases: 7. In nucleotides, the CDR3 is TGTGCCAGCAGCTTTCGGGGACTAGAAGTCAATGAGCAGTTCTTC. It is translated as CASSFRGLEVNEQFF.